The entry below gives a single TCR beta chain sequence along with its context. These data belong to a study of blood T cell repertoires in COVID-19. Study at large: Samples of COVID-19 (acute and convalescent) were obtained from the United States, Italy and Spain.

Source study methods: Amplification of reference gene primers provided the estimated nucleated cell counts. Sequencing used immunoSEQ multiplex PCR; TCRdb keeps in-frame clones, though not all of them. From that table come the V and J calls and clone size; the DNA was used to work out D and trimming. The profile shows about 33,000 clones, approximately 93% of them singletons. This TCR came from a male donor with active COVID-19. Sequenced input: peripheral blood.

CDR3 DNA: TGTGCCAGCAGCGATACTTGGGACAGAACCTACGAGCAGTACTTC. Protein: CASSDTWDRTYEQYF. The gene calls are TRBV5-5 and TRBJ2-7, with TRBD1 matching over 7 bases. The CDR3 is 15 amino acids. CDR1 and CDR2 (germline): SGHKS, YYEKEE (reference sequence). V was clipped by 4 bases and J by 2 bases; unmatched bases: 9.